The entry below describes one T cell receptor (beta chain). TCRdb re-called the RACE reads through MiXCR, storing one row per CDR3 protein. This table holds around 330,000 distinct CDR3 sequences, about 5% found once. This sample is part of a study of human T cells and chemical hapten exposure. Study-level background: Upper inner arm skin measuring approximately 2 cm by approximately 2 cm received 2% DPC for sensitization. Upper-back patches of 0.01% DPC were read at 6 days.

V lost 2 bases, J lost 0 bases, and 9 bases lay in between. From germline, CDR1 is SGDLS and CDR2 YYNGEE. CDR3 length equals 16 residues. Time point meaning: pre-sensitization, week 0. Indicated treatment: therapeutic diphenylcyclopropenone sensitization with weekly scalp DPC. J is TRBJ1-6 and V is TRBV9; D is uncertain. The sample here was whole blood, taken in connection with sensitization to the hapten diphenylcyclopropenone (DPC). The clonotype originates from a woman younger than 35 with alopecia areata. Some clones in this sample may be carry-over from other donors' samples. The CDR3 sequence is CASSVGQSSYNSPLHF. In DNA form, the CDR3 reads TGTGCCAGCAGCGTCGGGCAGAGCTCCTATAATTCACCCCTCCACTTT.